This TCR beta chain was recovered during a study of T cell changes during pregnancy in multiple sclerosis (dated by TCRdb to about 2019). Looking at the study overall: The study looked at changes in the T cell repertoire across pregnancy in women with multiple sclerosis.

To note about this clone: Its antigen is unknown. It has no much larger one-base neighbor in the sample; base qualities were not kept.

The germline V gene encodes CDR1 PRHDT and CDR2 FYEKMQ (reference sequence). Including cysteine and phenylalanine, the CDR3 has 19 amino acids. The only DNA kept is the CDR3, 57 bases in frame from the first base. Unmatched junction bases come to 15, with V trimmed by 2 bases and J by 0 bases. Libraries were made using the immunoSEQ multiplex PCR assay. The table comes from immuneACCESS by way of TCRdb, which keeps in-frame sequences with V and J called. Part of the clones is missing from these tables; in studies checked, under half for an unresolved V gene and the rest for unknown reasons. In this sample the table shows 50,000 to 75,000 clones, about nine tenths of which occur a single time. The top ten hold 3.3% of the sample.

Material: peripheral blood, obtained in the first trimester of pregnancy. The chain uses TRBV13 and TRBJ2-5, and 7 junctional nucleotides match TRBD1. This clonotype was sampled from a female donor in good health, enrolled as a control in a pregnancy study. CDR3 loop: CASSLLLTGEGKDQETQYF. Here is the DNA: TGTGCCAGCAGCTTATTACTTACAGGGGAAGGGAAAGACCAAGAGACCCAGTACTTC.